This T cell receptor (beta chain) derives from a study of cytomegalovirus exposure and HLA in healthy donors. About the study: Just over 80% of 398 genotyped donors fell in the Caucasian-associated ancestry cluster. Study observations and caveats: It was reported that the classifier diagnosed cytomegalovirus status with high specificity and sensitivity in both the original and validation cohorts. Researchers reported in a later analysis that common viral pathogens appeared linked to several top clusters. 16,951 TCR beta sequences were associated with HLA alleles at 0.05 false discovery rate in a later analysis.

The PCR was carried out with 60 Vbeta primers and 13 Jbeta primers. Clones were sequenced by immunoSEQ multiplex PCR, and TCRdb holds only the in-frame ones, with some missing. The profile covers fewer than 200,000 clones, with 65% to 80% appearing a single time and 2.1% taken by the ten largest. Points on this clone: Its antigen remains unidentified.

Germline CDR1 and CDR2: SGHVS and FQNEAQ. This CDR3 comprises 16 residues. The germline V and J ends were trimmed by 0 bases and 2 bases, with 11 bases remaining between them. Sequencing was done on a sample of PBMCs. The TCR was taken from a man aged 40-55 years in good health and CMV-seronegative. The V gene is TRBV7-8, the J gene TRBJ2-1; D is perhaps TRBD2 (7 bases). In DNA, the CDR3 is TGTGCCAGCAGCTTAGCAGGGGGGAGGGCCTACAATGAGCAGTTCTTC. This gives the protein CASSLAGGRAYNEQFF.